Following are 24 T cell receptor beta chains from one sample sequenced in a study of blood T cell repertoires in COVID-19. Produced via immunoSEQ multiplex PCR; TCRdb's table is partial and in-frame only. The sample records approximately 94,000 clones, 80% to 95% being singletons. The sequenced sample consisted of peripheral blood. The receptors shown here come from a man aged 50 or older with active COVID-19.

This clone was detected once. The chain couples TRBV7-8 to TRBJ2-7; D possibly corresponds to TRBD1 (7 bases). Germline assignment: CDR1 SGHVS and CDR2 FQNEAQ. The CDR3 runs 16 residues. Trimming took 3 bases from V and 2 from J, leaving 17 bases between them. CDR3 loop: CASSLLAGTETYEQYV. DNA of the CDR3: TGTGCCAGCAGCTTGTTGGCGGGGACAGAGACCTACGAGCAGTACGTC.

This chain uses TRBV7-3 with TRBJ2-1, with D perhaps matching TRBD1 (5 bases). CDR3 length: 14 residues. The germline V gene encodes CDR1 SGHTA and CDR2 FQGTGA. The V end lost 2 bases, the J end lost 9 bases, and 14 bases lay between the germline ends. For the CDR3, the DNA is TGTGCCAGCAGCTTACAGGGCCCCACGCGTGAGCAGTTCTTC. It is translated as CASSLQGPTREQFF.

The chain recombines TRBV5-1 with TRBJ2-2, with unresolved D. The germline V and J ends were trimmed by 1 base and 0 bases, with 7 bases remaining between them. The V gene's germline CDR1 is SGHRS and CDR2 YFSETQ. The CDR3 sequence is 15 residues long. The CDR3 spells CASSLSLSNTGELFF. Here the CDR3 DNA reads TGCGCCAGCAGCTTGTCGCTATCGAACACCGGGGAGCTGTTTTTT.

The V and J genes are TRBV5-4 and TRBJ2-2; the D gene is possibly TRBD2 (5 bases). Germline values: CDR1 SGHNT, CDR2 YYREEE (reference sequence). This CDR3 comprises 15 residues. V was pared by 4 bases and J by 0 bases, with 10 bases between. In nucleotides, the CDR3 is TGTGCCAGCAGCCCGACTAAAACGAACACCGGGGAGCTGTTTTTT. It is translated as CASSPTKTNTGELFF.

The chain joins TRBV19 to TRBJ1-3; TRBD1 agrees at 7 bases. The CDR3 extends over 14 amino acids. Trimming took 7 bases from V and 2 from J; bases not matched to a gene: 5. The germline gives CDR1 LNHDA, CDR2 SQIVND (reference sequence). The CDR3 nucleotides read TGTGCCAGTATTACGACAGGGACTGGAAACACCATATATTTT. Its protein product is CASITTGTGNTIYF.

The chain has TRBV5-4 and TRBJ2-7; the match to TRBD1 covers 9 bases. The germline gives CDR1 SGHNT, CDR2 YYREEE (reference sequence). With V trimmed by 3 bases and J by 7 bases, 8 bases remained unmatched. The CDR3 contains 14 residues. This CDR3 reads CASSWGQGSEEQYF. The DNA for the CDR3 is TGTGCCAGCAGCTGGGGACAGGGTTCAGAAGAGCAGTACTTC.

V gene TRBV6-6 combines with J gene TRBJ2-2, with D hard to call. Germline V gene lookup returns CDR1 MNHNY and CDR2 SVGAGI (reference sequence). The germline V and J ends were trimmed by 6 bases and 1 base, with 9 bases remaining between them. The CDR3 covers 14 residues. CDR3 in amino acids: CASRPGLNTGELFF. The CDR3 DNA follows: TGTGCCAGCAGACCTGGCTTGAACACCGGGGAGCTGTTTTTT.

The V and J genes are TRBV5-4 and TRBJ2-2; TRBD2 aligns across 12 bases. This CDR3 has 16 amino acids. CDR1 SGHNT and CDR2 YYREEE come from the germline V gene (reference sequence). V shed 4 bases and J 5 bases; nucleotides not matched to a gene: 6. CDR3 nucleotide sequence: TGTGCCAGCAGCCGACTAGCGGGAGTCGTGACCGGGGAGCTGTTTTTT. This gives the protein CASSRLAGVVTGELFF. Looking up the rest from reference TRBV5-4 and TRBJ2-2 gives the full variable domain: ETGVTQSPTHLIKTRGQQVTLRCSSQSGHNTVSWYQQALGQGPQFIFQYYREEENGRGNFPPRFSGLQFPNYSSELNVNALELDDSALYLCASSRLAGVVTGELFFGEGSRLTVL.

The V and J genes are TRBV12-3 or TRBV12-4 and TRBJ2-1; 8 positions match TRBD1. With V trimmed by 6 bases and J by 9 bases, 4 bases remained unmatched. The CDR3 contains 12 residues. The CDR3 DNA reads as TGTGCCAGCAGACCAACAGGGGGTGAGCAGTTCTTC. This gives the protein CASRPTGGEQFF.

The rearrangement uses TRBV6-2 or TRBV6-3 and TRBJ2-1, with 9 bases aligning to TRBD2. This CDR3 is built from 18 residues. Unmatched junction bases numbered 13, after V lost 1 base and J lost 6 bases. Germline V CDR1 and CDR2: MNHEY, SVGEGT. The CDR3 DNA reads TGTGCCAGCAGTTACTACCCCTCGGATAGCGGGAGCTTCAATGAGCAGTTCTTC. Its protein is CASSYYPSDSGSFNEQFF.

This clone came up a few times. The rearrangement uses TRBV3-1 (or the pseudogene TRBV3-2) and TRBJ1-2, with 11 bases aligning to TRBD1. The V gene end was trimmed by 0 bases and the J gene end by 4 bases; junction bases not matched to a gene: 10. Germline loops: CDR1 LGHDT, CDR2 YNNKEL (reference sequence). The CDR3 runs 18 residues. The CDR3 DNA reads TGTGCCAGCAGCCAAGACCGGCCCGGACAGGGGGCCGGCTATGGCTACACCTTC. Translated, it gives CASSQDRPGQGAGYGYTF.

The rearrangement joins TRBV19 to TRBJ2-2, with TRBD2 matching 12 bases. Unmatched junction bases numbered 14, after V lost 0 bases and J lost 0 bases. The germline V gene encodes CDR1 LNHDA and CDR2 SQIVND (reference sequence). CDR3 length: 22 amino acids. CDR3 DNA: TGTGCCAGTAGTATAGATGCACTAGCGGGAGGCCGATTACGCGCGAACACCGGGGAGCTGTTTTTT. It codes for CASSIDALAGGRLRANTGELFF.

V gene TRBV27 combines with J gene TRBJ1-2; a possible D gene is TRBD1 (6 bases). Per the germline V gene, CDR1 is MNHEY and CDR2 is SMNVEV (reference sequence). V was shortened by 4 bases and J by 3 bases, with 9 bases between the two germline ends. This CDR3 contains 13 residues. The CDR3 sequence: CASSYQGYYGYTF. The CDR3 nucleotides read TGTGCCAGCAGTTACCAGGGGTACTATGGCTACACCTTC.

CDR3 DNA: TGCGCCAGCAGCTTGGCCGCCAGGGCGGGGAATGAGCAGTTCTTC. Protein product: CASSLAARAGNEQFF. V gene TRBV5-1 combines with J gene TRBJ2-1; tentatively, D is TRBD2 (6 bases). The CDR3 consists of 15 residues. Trimming removed 0 bases from V and 7 bases from J, with 14 bases in between. CDR1 and CDR2 (germline): SGHRS, YFSETQ.

The chain recombines TRBV6-2 or TRBV6-3 with TRBJ2-1, with 12 nucleotides matching TRBD2. The CDR3 is 19 residues long. V lost 4 bases to trimming and J lost 4 bases; unmatched junction nucleotides: 14. The germline gives CDR1 MNHEY, CDR2 SVGEGT. CDR3 bases: TGTGCCAGCAGTTCGGCGAGACTAGCGGGGGCCGCGGGGTACAATGAGCAGTTCTTC. Translation: CASSSARLAGAAGYNEQFF.

This clone has just one count. The rearrangement joins TRBV3-1 (or the pseudogene TRBV3-2) to TRBJ2-1; 9 positions agree with TRBD2. The V gene's germline CDR1 is LGHDT and CDR2 YNNKEL (reference sequence). The trim removed 0 bases at V and 5 bases at J, leaving 11 bases unmatched. This CDR3 has 18 amino acids. The CDR3 protein is CASSQDWSGRLADNEQFF. The CDR3 DNA sequence: TGTGCCAGCAGCCAAGATTGGAGTGGGCGACTAGCGGACAATGAGCAGTTCTTC.

The chain uses TRBV7-2 and TRBJ2-1, with TRBD2 matching 8 bases. V lost 3 bases to trimming and J lost 8 bases; unmatched junction nucleotides: 6. CDR3 length: 14 amino acids. Germline CDR1 SGHTA, CDR2 FQGNSA. CDR3 bases: TGTGCCAGCAGCTTTAGCGGGAAGTGGGATGAGCAGTTCTTC. Its translation: CASSFSGKWDEQFF.

This rearrangement joins TRBV12-3 or TRBV12-4 to TRBJ2-7, with D possibly matching TRBD2 (5 bases). The CDR3 loop spans 13 amino acids. With 5 bases removed from V and 7 bases from J, the gap between germline ends came to 15 bases. CDR3 loop: CASSKLGSGEQYV. CDR3 nucleotide sequence: TGTGCCAGCAGTAAACTGGGGTCGGGGGAGCAGTACGTC.

CDR3 residues: CASPPLIRGGVYEQYV. CDR3 DNA sequence: TGTGCAAGTCCCCCTCTCATCCGAGGGGGGGTCTACGAGCAGTACGTC. This chain joins TRBV12-2 and TRBJ2-7; the tabulated D call, TRBD2, remains unverified against the DNA. TRBV12-2 counts as a pseudogene. This CDR3 contains 16 residues.

The chain employs TRBV11-1 and TRBJ2-5, with 8 bases identical to TRBD2. After removal of 5 bases from V and 5 bases from J, the junction contained 10 bases not matched to a gene. The CDR3 loop spans 15 amino acids. The germline V gene encodes CDR1 SGHAT and CDR2 FQDESV (reference sequence). This chain's CDR3 is CASSIFRGGLETQYF. The CDR3 DNA is TGTGCCAGCAGCATTTTTCGGGGGGGCCTTGAGACCCAGTACTTC.

The V gene is TRBV30, the J gene TRBJ1-5; the D gene is possibly TRBD1 (5 bases). Looked up from germline, CDR1 is GTSNPN and CDR2 is SVGIG (reference sequence). The V end lost 4 bases, the J end lost 6 bases, and 13 bases lay between the germline ends. The CDR3 sequence is 13 residues long. As DNA, the CDR3 is TGTGCCTGGAACCTGAATAGGGGTCAGCCCCAGCATTTT. This codes for CAWNLNRGQPQHF.

The rearrangement uses TRBV14 and TRBJ2-2; tentative D call: TRBD1 (6 bases). The length of the CDR3 is 16 residues. V lost 4 bases to trimming and J lost 1 base, with 13 bases between them. The germline gives CDR1 SGHDN, CDR2 FVKESK. The CDR3 reads CASSPIQGRNTGELFF. In nucleotides, the CDR3 is TGTGCCAGCAGCCCTATCCAGGGGAGGAACACCGGGGAGCTGTTTTTT.

The rearrangement uses TRBV27 and TRBJ2-2; 9 bases are shared with TRBD2. V shed 2 bases, J shed 5 bases, and the junction held 6 bases outside the gene matches. CDR3 size: 16 residues. Looked up from germline, CDR1 is MNHEY and CDR2 is SMNVEV (reference sequence). The CDR3 sequence: CASSLRLAGLTGELFF. The CDR3 DNA sequence: TGTGCCAGCAGTTTAAGGCTAGCGGGGTTAACCGGGGAGCTGTTTTTT.

The chain combines TRBV4-2 with TRBJ2-1, with D possibly matching TRBD2 (6 bases). CDR1 and CDR2 from the germline V gene are LGHNA and YNFKEQ. This CDR3 is 13 amino acids long. The V gene lost 10 bases and the J gene lost 5 bases, with 15 bases spanning the gap. The CDR3 reads CATSNGGDNEQFF. The CDR3 coding sequence is TGTGCCACCTCGAACGGGGGTGACAATGAGCAGTTCTTC.